These 5 T cell receptor beta chains originate from one sample sequenced in a study of cytomegalovirus exposure and HLA in healthy donors. The PCR made use of 60 Vbeta and 13 Jbeta primers. The data were produced by immunoSEQ multiplex PCR, yet TCRdb's version contains in-frame clones alone and is incomplete. There are about 260,000 clones in the sample; 84% occur only once, and 2% lies in the top ten. The material sequenced was PBMCs. The receptors originated from a woman in her forties in good health and CMV-seropositive.

This clone was recorded a few times. This chain connects TRBV15 to TRBJ1-5; a possible D gene is TRBD1 (5 bases). Trimming shortened V by 0 bases and J by 3 bases, and 9 bases separated the two germline ends. The CDR3 runs to 15 residues. Germline V gene sequence: CDR1 LNHNV, CDR2 YYDKDF (reference sequence). The DNA for the CDR3 is TGTGCCACCAGCAGAGATGAAGGGGCCAATCAGCCCCAGCATTTT. It codes for CATSRDEGANQPQHF.

This chain uses TRBV11-2 with TRBJ2-5; 9 bases are shared with TRBD2. The germline V gene has CDR1 SGHAT and CDR2 FQNNGV. This CDR3 is 16 amino acids long. V trimming: 0 bases; J trimming: 2 bases; junction bases outside the gene matches: 4. CDR3: CASSLESGRQQETQYF. As DNA, the CDR3 is TGTGCCAGCAGCTTAGAGAGCGGGAGGCAACAAGAGACCCAGTACTTC.

The J gene is TRBJ2-1, the V gene TRBV9; weak D call: TRBD1 (6 bases). V lost 3 bases and J 4 bases, leaving 11 bases between the germline ends. Germline V lookup: CDR1 SGDLS, CDR2 YYNGEE. The CDR3 is made up of 14 amino acids. The CDR3, as DNA: TGTGCCAGCAGCGCCCGGGACACTTACAATGAGCAGTTCTTC. It translates to CASSARDTYNEQFF.

The CDR3 DNA sequence: TGTGCCAGCAGTACACAGGGATTGAATGAGCAGTTCTTC. The encoded protein is CASSTQGLNEQFF. This chain uses TRBV6-5 with TRBJ2-1, with D possibly TRBD1 on 6 matching bases. V lost 5 bases to trimming and J lost 7 bases, with 12 bases between them. This CDR3 has 13 amino acids. Germline V CDR1 and CDR2: MNHEY, SVGAGI.

The rearrangement links TRBV27 to TRBJ1-2; TRBD1 matches at 7 bases. This CDR3 is 15 amino acids long. The V segment lost 5 bases and the J segment 0 bases; nucleotides outside the gene matches: 6. Germline V gene lookup returns CDR1 MNHEY and CDR2 SMNVEV (reference sequence). CDR3 residues: CASSRGTAANYGYTF. The CDR3, as DNA: TGTGCCAGCAGTAGGGGGACAGCAGCTAACTATGGCTACACCTTC.